One and the same sample provided the 32 T cell receptor beta chains below, sequenced in a study of blood T cell repertoires in COVID-19. Assay used: immunoSEQ multiplex PCR; TCRdb lists only in-frame clones, some missing. The sample lists approximately 470,000 clones; roughly 87% were seen once. Sequencing was performed on PBMCs or T cells enriched from blood (not recorded which). Source of these receptors: a woman under 30 who had recovered from COVID-19.

The CDR3 nucleotides are TGCGCCAGCAGACGCGGACAGGGGATTATAGATGAGCAGTTCTTC. It is translated as CASRRGQGIIDEQFF. The chain has TRBV5-1 and TRBJ2-1, with TRBD1 identical over 9 bases. The CDR3 runs to 15 residues. The V and J ends lost 5 bases and 8 bases, in that order; junction bases with no gene match: 11. Germline V CDR1 and CDR2: SGHRS, YFSETQ. Combining the CDR3 with reference TRBV5-1 and TRBJ2-1 gives the whole variable domain KAGVTQTPRYLIKTRGQQVTLSCSPISGHRSVSWYQQTPGQGLQFLFEYFSETQRNKGNFPGRFSGRQFSNSRSEMNVSTLELGDSALYLCASRRGQGIIDEQFFGPGTRLTVL.

V is TRBV1 and J is TRBJ1-1; the table assigns TRBD1, which was not confirmed against the DNA. TRBV1 is reported as a pseudogene. This CDR3 has 13 amino acids. CDR3 coding DNA: TGCACCAGCACCCCACAGGGCGTCAGTGAAGCTTTCTTT. Protein sequence: CTSTPQGVSEAFF.

This chain uses TRBV10-2 with TRBJ2-3; D is uncertain. This CDR3 spans 13 amino acids. Germline values: CDR1 WSHSY, CDR2 SAAADI. Trimming left V 6 bases short and J 2 bases short, with 9 bases between. CDR3 in amino acids: CASSRQVTDTQYF. The CDR3 DNA reads TGCGCCAGCAGCCGCCAGGTCACAGATACGCAGTATTTT.

The chain links TRBV30 to TRBJ1-4, with TRBD1 matching over 7 bases. V lost 3 bases to trimming and J lost 8 bases; unmatched junction nucleotides: 9. Germline assignment: CDR1 GTSNPN and CDR2 SVGIG (reference sequence). The CDR3 runs 14 residues. CDR3 coding DNA: TGTGCCTGGAGCCTGGGCAGGGGGTTGGAAAAACTGTTTTTT. This codes for CAWSLGRGLEKLFF.

This chain connects TRBV21-1 to TRBJ1-3; the table gives TRBD1 as D, unverified against the DNA. TRBV21-1 is noted as a pseudogene. The CDR3 runs 16 residues. CDR3 nucleotide sequence: TGTGCCAGCAGCAAAGGGGACAGGCTCTCTGGAAACACCATATATTTT. Encoded protein: CASSKGDRLSGNTIYF.

This clone was counted only a few times. The rearrangement joins TRBV19 to TRBJ1-3; no clear D. The CDR3 spans 15 residues. With 0 bases removed from V and 4 bases from J, the gap between germline ends came to 10 bases. Germline values: CDR1 LNHDA, CDR2 SQIVND (reference sequence). This CDR3 reads CASSIDPAAGNTIYF. The CDR3 bases are TGTGCCAGTAGTATAGACCCGGCGGCGGGAAACACCATATATTTT.

The chain joins TRBV2 to TRBJ1-1; tentative D call: TRBD1 (5 bases). Germline V gene sequence: CDR1 SNHLY, CDR2 FYNNEI. V was shortened by 8 bases and J by 2 bases, with 9 bases between the two germline ends. The CDR3 consists of 12 residues. CDR3 protein: CASDTGNTEAFF. The CDR3 DNA reads TGTGCCAGCGATACAGGTAACACTGAAGCTTTCTTT.

The chain couples TRBV11-3 to TRBJ1-1; D remains ambiguous. The CDR3 spans 13 residues. The germline V gene has CDR1 SGHNT and CDR2 YENEEA. V gave up 0 bases and J gave up 8 bases, with 10 bases separating them. The CDR3 sequence: CASSLDIGGEAFF. The CDR3 bases are TGTGCCAGCAGCTTAGATATCGGCGGCGAAGCTTTCTTT. Together with reference TRBV11-3 and TRBJ1-1, the CDR3 gives the full variable domain: EAGVVQSPRYKIIEKKQPVAFWCNPISGHNTLYWYLQNLGQGPELLIRYENEEAVDDSQLPKDRFSAERLKGVDSTLKIQPAELGDSAVYLCASSLDIGGEAFFGQGTRLTVV.

The chain uses TRBV30 and TRBJ2-5, with 15 bases that match TRBD2. This CDR3 is 16 amino acids long. Germline assignment: CDR1 GTSNPN and CDR2 SVGIG (reference sequence). The J segment lost 0 bases and the V segment lost 5 bases, leaving 4 bases of the junction unmatched. The CDR3 loop is CAWGLAGGRYQETQYF. CDR3 nucleotide sequence: TGTGCCTGGGGACTAGCGGGGGGGCGGTACCAAGAGACCCAGTACTTC.

V and J are TRBV9 and TRBJ1-2, with D maybe TRBD1 (5 bases). The CDR3 is made up of 13 amino acids. Per the germline V gene, CDR1 is SGDLS and CDR2 is YYNGEE. The germline V and J ends were trimmed by 1 base and 6 bases, with 10 bases remaining between them. In DNA, the CDR3 is TGTGCCAGCAGCGTATCCCCGGGGGATGGCTACACCTTC. Amino acids: CASSVSPGDGYTF.

The chain recombines TRBV10-1 with TRBJ2-1; 10 positions agree with TRBD2. Germline trimming cut 6 bases from V and 4 bases from J; bases unmatched to any gene: 6. The germline V gene encodes CDR1 WNHNN and CDR2 SYGVQD (reference sequence). This CDR3 has 15 amino acids. The CDR3 region has the DNA TGCGCCAGCAGCCCTGGGACTAGCGAGTACAATGAGCAGTTCTTC. Its protein product is CASSPGTSEYNEQFF.

This clone came up a few times. The rearrangement joins TRBV2 to TRBJ1-2; 7 nucleotides match TRBD1. The CDR3 extends over 13 amino acids. Germline assignment: CDR1 SNHLY and CDR2 FYNNEI. V lost 6 bases, J lost 3 bases, and 4 bases stayed unmatched. In DNA form, the CDR3 reads TGTGCCAGCAGCCGACAGGGAGACTATGGCTACACCTTC. Protein product: CASSRQGDYGYTF. Full variable domain (remainder filled in from reference TRBV2 and TRBJ1-2): EPEVTQTPSHQVTQMGQEVILRCVPISNHLYFYWYRQILGQKVEFLVSFYNNEISEKSEIFDDQFSVERPDGSNFTLKIRSTKLEDSAMYFCASSRQGDYGYTFGSGTRLTVV.

The J gene is TRBJ2-5, the V gene TRBV3-1 (or the pseudogene TRBV3-2), with D possibly matching TRBD2 (5 bases). This CDR3 is built from 15 residues. Germline values: CDR1 LGHDT, CDR2 YNNKEL (reference sequence). Trimming shortened V by 4 bases and J by 2 bases, and 14 bases separated the two germline ends. The CDR3 DNA reads TGTGCCAGCAGCCCTCGGGGAGCGGTTCAAGAGACCCAGTACTTC. Amino acids: CASSPRGAVQETQYF.

The chain carries TRBV27 and TRBJ1-1; 7 bases align to TRBD1. V was clipped by 5 bases and J by 1 base; unmatched bases: 10. The germline CDR1 and CDR2 sequences are MNHEY and SMNVEV (reference sequence). The CDR3 is made up of 16 amino acids. CDR3 sequence: CASSATGDPWNTEAFF. The CDR3 nucleotides are TGTGCCAGCAGTGCCACAGGGGACCCCTGGAACACTGAAGCTTTCTTT.

V gene TRBV5-1 combines with J gene TRBJ2-4; 8 nucleotides agree with TRBD2. Trimming cost V 0 bases and J 9 bases; bases outside gene matches: 8. CDR1 is SGHRS and CDR2 is YFSETQ in the germline V gene. The CDR3 covers 15 residues. The CDR3 loop reads CASSLASGGWGIQYF. CDR3 bases: TGCGCCAGCAGCTTGGCGAGCGGGGGATGGGGCATTCAGTACTTC.

Comment on this clone: A read error may produce the germline difference seen at one junction end. The CDR3 spells CASSQGVILDPSMVF. DNA of the CDR3: TGTGCCAGCAGCCAGGGGGTTATCTTAGACCCGAGCATGGTCTTT. V usage is TRBV7-9 and J usage is TRBJ1-1; 7 bases map to TRBD1. The CDR3 contains 15 residues. Germline V gene sequence: CDR1 SEHNR, CDR2 FQNEAQ (reference sequence).

This chain uses TRBV5-1 with TRBJ1-6, with TRBD1 matching over 8 bases. The V and J ends lost 2 bases and 9 bases, in that order; junction bases with no gene match: 7. The CDR3 runs to 15 residues. Germline assignment: CDR1 SGHRS and CDR2 YFSETQ. Here the CDR3 reads CASSLGQGNGSPLHF. DNA for the CDR3: TGCGCCAGCAGCTTAGGACAGGGAAATGGTTCACCCCTCCACTTT.

This chain connects TRBV7-2 to TRBJ2-3; possibly TRBD1 for D (6 bases). The CDR3 contains 15 residues. CDR1 SGHTA and CDR2 FQGNSA come from the germline V gene. The V end lost 4 bases, the J end lost 1 base, and 12 bases lay between the germline ends. CDR3 sequence (DNA): TGTGCCAGCAGCTCTCAAGGACAGCGCACAGATACGCAGTATTTT. It codes for CASSSQGQRTDTQYF.

The chain joins TRBV28 to TRBJ1-6; D remains ambiguous. This CDR3 has 16 residues. Deletions cut 6 bases from V and 0 bases from J, with 12 bases between. Germline V lookup: CDR1 MDHEN, CDR2 SYDVKM. The CDR3: CASRPLLSSYNSPLHF. In nucleotides, the CDR3 is TGTGCCAGCAGGCCCCTGCTGAGCTCCTATAATTCACCCCTCCACTTT.

The V gene is TRBV15, the J gene TRBJ2-5, with 7 bases lining up with TRBD1. Trimming cost V 6 bases and J 1 base; bases outside gene matches: 2. This CDR3 is built from 13 residues. The germline V gene has CDR1 LNHNV and CDR2 YYDKDF (reference sequence). The CDR3 loop is CATRRDSQETQYF. CDR3 bases: TGTGCCACCAGGAGGGACAGCCAAGAGACCCAGTACTTC.

V and J are TRBV28 and TRBJ2-1; perhaps TRBD1 as D (6 bases). Trimming removed 5 bases at V and 10 bases at J, with 15 bases between. The CDR3 is 13 residues long. Germline assignment: CDR1 MDHEN and CDR2 SYDVKM. In nucleotides, the CDR3 is TGTGCCAGCAGTCCTTTTGGGACATCAGAGCAGTTCTTC. This codes for CASSPFGTSEQFF. Filled out from reference TRBV28 and TRBJ2-1, the complete variable domain reads DVKVTQSSRYLVKRTGEKVFLECVQDMDHENMFWYRQDPGLGLRLIYFSYDVKMKEKGDIPEGYSVSREKKERFSLILESASTNQTSMYLCASSPFGTSEQFFGPGTRLTVL.

The V gene is TRBV2, the J gene TRBJ1-2, with D unclear. The CDR3 extends over 13 amino acids. CDR1 is SNHLY, CDR2 FYNNEI, per germline. V was shortened by 8 bases and J by 2 bases, with 12 bases between the two germline ends. For the CDR3, the DNA is TGTGCCAGCCAGACATTTCGAAACTATGGCTACACCTTC. Amino acids: CASQTFRNYGYTF.

This chain links TRBV2 with TRBJ1-1, with no clear D. CDR1 and CDR2 (germline): SNHLY, FYNNEI. There are 13 residues in the CDR3. Deletions cut 8 bases from V and 1 base from J, with 11 bases between. The CDR3 DNA follows: TGTGCCAGCGGAGGCCTTAAGAACACTGAAGCTTTCTTT. Amino acids: CASGGLKNTEAFF.

This clone was counted between two and nine times. The chain couples TRBV30 to TRBJ1-2; 7 nucleotides align to TRBD1. The CDR3 extends over 15 amino acids. V trimming: 4 bases; J trimming: 4 bases; junction bases outside the gene matches: 12. CDR1 and CDR2 (germline): GTSNPN, SVGIG (reference sequence). CDR3 nucleotide sequence: TGTGCCTGGATGGAGACAGGGTTGGAGGTCTATGGCTACACCTTC. It is translated as CAWMETGLEVYGYTF.

This sequence joins TRBV19 and TRBJ1-1, with D possibly TRBD1 on 6 matching bases. The length of the CDR3 is 16 residues. The V and J ends lost 9 bases and 3 bases respectively, with 23 bases between them. Germline CDR1 is LNHDA and CDR2 is SQIVND (reference sequence). The CDR3 sequence: CASSPPQGRLYTEAFF. DNA of the CDR3: TGTGCCAGCAGCCCCCCGCAGGGGCGACTGTACACTGAAGCTTTCTTT.

The CDR3 region has the DNA TGTGCCAGCAGCGAGGACAGAGCCTCTGGGGCCAACGTCCTGACTTTC. Translation: CASSEDRASGANVLTF. This sequence joins TRBV9 and TRBJ2-6, with D possibly being TRBD1 (6 bases). V was pared by 3 bases and J by 0 bases, with 10 bases between. Germline CDR1 reads SGDLS; CDR2 reads YYNGEE. This CDR3 is 16 amino acids long.

This chain joins TRBV19 and TRBJ2-2; 8 bases match TRBD2. V shed 3 bases, J shed 6 bases, and the junction held 6 bases outside the gene matches. The length of the CDR3 is 15 residues. The germline V gene encodes CDR1 LNHDA and CDR2 SQIVND (reference sequence). The CDR3, as DNA: TGTGCCAGTAGTATTTTGCGGACTAGCCCCGGGGAGCTGTTTTTT. Protein sequence: CASSILRTSPGELFF.

This CDR3 is CASSPMTGGNSPLHF. The CDR3 coding sequence is TGTGCCAGCAGTCCCATGACAGGAGGAAATTCACCCCTCCACTTT. The rearrangement uses TRBV7-6 and TRBJ1-6; TRBD1 might be the D (6 bases). Germline V gene lookup returns CDR1 SGHVS and CDR2 FNYEAQ. The CDR3 is 15 residues long. Trimming removed 6 bases from V and 7 bases from J, with 16 bases in between.

The chain couples TRBV28 to TRBJ1-3, with no clear D. CDR3 length equals 14 residues. V was clipped by 8 bases and J by 0 bases, with 11 bases between them. Looked up from germline, CDR1 is MDHEN and CDR2 is SYDVKM. The CDR3 DNA reads as TGTGCCAGCTCTTTGGCCAGCTCTGGAAACACCATATATTTT. This sequence encodes CASSLASSGNTIYF. The full variable domain, in which reference TRBV28 and TRBJ1-3 provide the parts outside the CDR3, is DVKVTQSSRYLVKRTGEKVFLECVQDMDHENMFWYRQDPGLGLRLIYFSYDVKMKEKGDIPEGYSVSREKKERFSLILESASTNQTSMYLCASSLASSGNTIYFGEGSWLTVV.

The chain carries TRBV29-1 and TRBJ1-1, with D possibly being TRBD1 (6 bases). CDR3 length: 12 residues. Deletions cut 4 bases from V and 0 bases from J, with 6 bases between. Germline CDR1 and CDR2: SQVTM and ANQGSEA. CDR3 amino acids: CSVGTVNTEAFF. The CDR3, as DNA: TGCAGCGTTGGGACAGTGAACACTGAAGCTTTCTTT.

The chain has TRBV5-1 and TRBJ2-5; TRBD2 agrees at 12 bases. Per the germline V gene, CDR1 is SGHRS and CDR2 is YFSETQ. Trimming at V came to 1 base and at J to 2 bases, leaving 6 bases not matched to a gene. The CDR3 consists of 17 residues. This CDR3 reads CASSLQPSGGVQETQYF. CDR3 nucleotides: TGCGCCAGCAGCTTGCAGCCTAGCGGGGGGGTACAAGAGACCCAGTACTTC.

The J gene is TRBJ1-5, the V gene TRBV28, with D uncertain. In germline, CDR1 is MDHEN, CDR2 SYDVKM. This CDR3 contains 16 residues. V lost 3 bases and J lost 0, with 12 bases in between. CDR3 amino acids: CASSLGRVISNQPQHF. DNA for the CDR3: TGTGCCAGCAGTTTGGGCAGAGTTATTAGCAATCAGCCCCAGCATTTT.